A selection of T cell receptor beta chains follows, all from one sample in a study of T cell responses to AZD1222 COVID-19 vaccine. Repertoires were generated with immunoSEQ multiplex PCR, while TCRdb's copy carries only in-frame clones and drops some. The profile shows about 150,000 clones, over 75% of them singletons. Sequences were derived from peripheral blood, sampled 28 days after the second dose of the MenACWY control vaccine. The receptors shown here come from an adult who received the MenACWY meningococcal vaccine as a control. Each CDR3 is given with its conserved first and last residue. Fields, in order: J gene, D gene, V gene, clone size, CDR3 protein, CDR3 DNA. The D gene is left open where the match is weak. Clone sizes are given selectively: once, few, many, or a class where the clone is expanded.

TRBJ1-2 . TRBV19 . CASNRVARLYGYTF TGTGCCAGTAACCGAGTTGCCAGGCTATATGGCTACACCTTC
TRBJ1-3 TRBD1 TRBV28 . CASSLWGSGTGASKPSGNTIYF TGTGCCAGCAGTTTATGGGGCTCGGGGACAGGGGCCTCCAAGCCCTCTGGAAACACCATATATTTT
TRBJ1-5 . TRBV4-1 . CASSQENQPQHF TGCGCCAGCAGCCAAGAAAATCAGCCCCAGCATTTT
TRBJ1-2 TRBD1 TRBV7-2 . CASSLRTGDAGYTF TGTGCCAGCAGCTTACGGACAGGGGATGCAGGCTACACCTTC
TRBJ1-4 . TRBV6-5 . CASRPPRDKGKLFF TGTGCCAGCAGACCCCCGCGGGACAAAGGAAAACTGTTTTTT
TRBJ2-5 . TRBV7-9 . CASSLAPETQYF TGTGCCAGCAGCCTAGCGCCGGAGACCCAGTACTTC
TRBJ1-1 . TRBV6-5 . CASSYGRRGTEAFF TGTGCCAGCAGTTACGGCAGGCGGGGGACTGAAGCTTTCTTT
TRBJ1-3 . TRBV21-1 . CASSPRRDGNTIYF TGTGCCAGCAGCCCCCGACGGGACGGAAACACCATATATTTT
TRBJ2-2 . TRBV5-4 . CASRPEAGELFF TGTGCCAGCAGACCCGAGGCCGGGGAGCTGTTTTTT
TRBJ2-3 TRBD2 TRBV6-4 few CASSDGNGGSGTDTQYF TGTGCCAGCAGTGACGGCAACGGGGGGAGCGGCACAGATACGCAGTATTTT
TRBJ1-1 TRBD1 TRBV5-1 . CASSSFMTGEMNTEAFF TGCGCCAGCAGCTCTTTTATGACAGGGGAAATGAACACTGAAGCTTTCTTT
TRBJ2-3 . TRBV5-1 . CASTSQPGTDTQYF TGCGCCAGCACCTCCCAGCCAGGCACAGATACGCAGTATTTT
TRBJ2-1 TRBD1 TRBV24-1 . CATSDLSGTGNNEQFF TGTGCCACCAGTGATTTATCCGGGACAGGCAACAATGAGCAGTTCTTC
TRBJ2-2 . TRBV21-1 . CASSNEAWQGRIEGHTGELFF TGTGCCAGCAGCAACGAGGCGTGGCAGGGTCGAATCGAGGGTCACACCGGGGAGCTGTTTTTT
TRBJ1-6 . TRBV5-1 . CASSLGSLQGFNSPLHF TGCGCCAGCAGCTTGGGTTCTTTGCAGGGGTTTAATTCACCCCTCCACTTT
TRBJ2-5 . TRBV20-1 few CSAREQETQYF TGCAGTGCTAGGGAGCAAGAGACCCAGTACTTC
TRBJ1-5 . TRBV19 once CASRGYSGPQHF TGTGCCAGTAGGGGTTACAGTGGGCCCCAGCATTTT
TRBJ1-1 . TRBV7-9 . CASSPLLEAFF TGTGCCAGCAGCCCCTTACTTGAAGCTTTCTTT
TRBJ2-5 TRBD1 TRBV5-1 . CASSSGFRGLETQYF TGCGCCAGCAGCTCCGGGTTCAGGGGGTTGGAGACCCAGTACTTC
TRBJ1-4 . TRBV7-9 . CASSLINPREKLFF TGTGCCAGCAGCTTAATTAACCCGCGGGAAAAACTGTTTTTT
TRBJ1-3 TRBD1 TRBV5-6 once CASSLPVDRGSGNTIYF TGTGCCAGCAGCCTGCCCGTGGACAGGGGTTCCGGAAACACCATATATTTT
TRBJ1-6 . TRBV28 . CASSFSGRNSPLHF TGTGCCAGCAGTTTTTCTGGACGTAATTCACCCCTCCACTTT
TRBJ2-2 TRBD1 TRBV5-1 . CASSPGQVAGELFF TGCGCCAGCAGCCCGGGACAGGTGGCCGGGGAGCTGTTTTTT
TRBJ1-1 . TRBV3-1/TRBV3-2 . CASSQQGGDTEAFF TGTGCCAGCAGCCAGCAAGGGGGGGACACTGAAGCTTTCTTT
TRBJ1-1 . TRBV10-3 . CAISASFRTSEAFF TGTGCCATCAGTGCCTCCTTTCGGACCTCTGAAGCTTTCTTT
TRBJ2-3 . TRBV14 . CASSRFRTDTQYF TGTGCCAGCAGTCGCTTCCGAACAGATACGCAGTATTTT
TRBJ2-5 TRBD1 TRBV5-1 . CASSLGGPSLGETQYF TGCGCCAGCAGCTTAGGGGGCCCTTCCTTGGGGGAGACCCAGTACTTC